This TCR beta chain was identified during a study of long-term antiretroviral therapy in people with HIV. Study results and limitations: No data on ART adherence, viral resistance or therapy changes.

V lost 5 bases, J lost 7 bases, and 16 bases lay in between. The CDR3 has 14 amino acids. Germline V gene sequence: CDR1 SGDLS, CDR2 YYNGEE. Sequencing relied on immunoSEQ assay v3.0, run at survey level. The method was immunoSEQ multiplex PCR; TCRdb's version includes in-frame clones alone and lacks a portion of them. Of approximately 33,000 clones in the sample, 83% were seen once. A note on this clone: Its target is unknown.

The V gene is TRBV9, the J gene TRBJ1-5, with D possibly being TRBD1 (5 bases). This TCR derives from a man aged 18 to 30 with HIV. Sequenced material: unsorted PBMCs, taken 0.4 years before starting antiretroviral therapy. CDR3 residues: CASSPGGLGQPQHF. In nucleotides, the CDR3 is TGTGCCAGCAGTCCGGGGGGATTAGGGCAGCCCCAGCATTTT.